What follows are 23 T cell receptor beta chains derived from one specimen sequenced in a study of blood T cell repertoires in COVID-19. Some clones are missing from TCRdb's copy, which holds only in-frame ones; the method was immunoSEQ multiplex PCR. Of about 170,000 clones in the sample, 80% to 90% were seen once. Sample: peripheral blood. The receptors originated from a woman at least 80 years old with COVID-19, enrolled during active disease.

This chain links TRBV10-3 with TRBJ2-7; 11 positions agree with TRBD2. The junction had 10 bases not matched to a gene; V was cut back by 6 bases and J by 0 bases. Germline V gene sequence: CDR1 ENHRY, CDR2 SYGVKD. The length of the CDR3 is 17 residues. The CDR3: CAIRDWTSGSSSYEQYF. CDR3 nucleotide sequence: TGTGCCATCAGAGACTGGACTAGCGGGTCCAGCTCCTACGAGCAGTACTTC.

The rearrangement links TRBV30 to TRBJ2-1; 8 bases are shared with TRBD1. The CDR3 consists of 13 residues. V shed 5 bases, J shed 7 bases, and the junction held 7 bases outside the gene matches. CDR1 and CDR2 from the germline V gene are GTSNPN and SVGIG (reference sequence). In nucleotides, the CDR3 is TGTGCCTGGGACAGGGGCCAGTGGAATGAGCAGTTCTTC. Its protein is CAWDRGQWNEQFF.

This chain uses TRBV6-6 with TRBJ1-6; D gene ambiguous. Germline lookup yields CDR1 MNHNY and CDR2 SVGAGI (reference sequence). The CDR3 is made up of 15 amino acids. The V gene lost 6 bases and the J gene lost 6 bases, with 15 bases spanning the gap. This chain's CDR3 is CASSLGTAANSPLHF. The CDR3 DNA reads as TGTGCCAGCAGCTTGGGAACAGCGGCTAATTCACCCCTCCACTTT.

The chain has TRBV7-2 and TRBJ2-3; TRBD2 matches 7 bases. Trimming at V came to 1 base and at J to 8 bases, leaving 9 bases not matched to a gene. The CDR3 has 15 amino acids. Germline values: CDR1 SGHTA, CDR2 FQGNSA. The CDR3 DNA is TGTGCCAGCAGCTTAGGGTCTTCGGGGGGTGTTACGCAGTATTTT. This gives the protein CASSLGSSGGVTQYF. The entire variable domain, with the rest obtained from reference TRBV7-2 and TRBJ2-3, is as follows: GAGVSQSPSNKVTEKGKDVELRCDPISGHTALYWYRQSLGQGLEFLIYFQGNSAPDKSGLPSDRFSAERTGGSVSTLTIQRTQQEDSAVYLCASSLGSSGGVTQYFGPGTRLTVL.

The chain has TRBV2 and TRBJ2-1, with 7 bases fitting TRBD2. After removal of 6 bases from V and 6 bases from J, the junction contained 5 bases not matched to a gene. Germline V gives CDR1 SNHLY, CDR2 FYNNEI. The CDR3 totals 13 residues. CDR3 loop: CASRRGSSNEQFF. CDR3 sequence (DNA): TGTGCCAGCAGACGCGGGAGTAGCAATGAGCAGTTCTTC. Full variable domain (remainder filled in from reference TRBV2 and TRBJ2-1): EPEVTQTPSHQVTQMGQEVILRCVPISNHLYFYWYRQILGQKVEFLVSFYNNEISEKSEIFDDQFSVERPDGSNFTLKIRSTKLEDSAMYFCASRRGSSNEQFFGPGTRLTVL.

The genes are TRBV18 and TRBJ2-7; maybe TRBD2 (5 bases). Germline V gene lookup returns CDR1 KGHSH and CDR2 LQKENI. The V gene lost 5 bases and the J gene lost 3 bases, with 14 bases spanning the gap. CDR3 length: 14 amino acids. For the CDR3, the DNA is TGTGCCAGCTCATCTAATCGGGGTCGCTACGAGCAGTACTTC. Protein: CASSSNRGRYEQYF.

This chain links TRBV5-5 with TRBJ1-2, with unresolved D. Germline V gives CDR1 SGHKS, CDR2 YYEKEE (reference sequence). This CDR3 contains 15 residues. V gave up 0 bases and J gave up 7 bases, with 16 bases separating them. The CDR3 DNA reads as TGTGCCAGCAGCTTGGGACACTTACTTTTGGGTGGCTACACCTTC. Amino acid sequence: CASSLGHLLLGGYTF.

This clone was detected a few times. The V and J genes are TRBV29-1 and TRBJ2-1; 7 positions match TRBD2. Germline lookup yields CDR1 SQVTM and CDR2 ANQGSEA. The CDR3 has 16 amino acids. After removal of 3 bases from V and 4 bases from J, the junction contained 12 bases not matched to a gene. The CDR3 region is CSVDGGSSGSYNEQFF. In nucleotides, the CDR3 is TGCAGCGTTGACGGGGGATCTAGCGGTTCTTACAATGAGCAGTTCTTC.

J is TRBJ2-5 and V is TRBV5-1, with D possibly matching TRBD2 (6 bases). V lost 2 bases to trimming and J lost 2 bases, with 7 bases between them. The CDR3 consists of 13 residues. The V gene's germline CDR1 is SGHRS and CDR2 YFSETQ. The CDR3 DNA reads TGCGCCAGCAGCTTTGGAGGGCAAGAGACCCAGTACTTC. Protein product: CASSFGGQETQYF.

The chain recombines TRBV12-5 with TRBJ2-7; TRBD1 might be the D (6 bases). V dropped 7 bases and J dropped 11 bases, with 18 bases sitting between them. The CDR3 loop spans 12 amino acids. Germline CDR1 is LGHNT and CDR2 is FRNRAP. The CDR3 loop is CASALGAGPEYF. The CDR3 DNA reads TGTGCTAGTGCCCTGGGGGCGGGCCCGGAGTACTTC. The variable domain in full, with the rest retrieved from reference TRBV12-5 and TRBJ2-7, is DARVTQTPRHKVTEMGQEVTMRCQPILGHNTVFWYRQTMMQGLELLAYFRNRAPLDDSGMPKDRFSAEMPDATLATLKIQPSEPRDSAVYFCASALGAGPEYFGPGTRLTVT.

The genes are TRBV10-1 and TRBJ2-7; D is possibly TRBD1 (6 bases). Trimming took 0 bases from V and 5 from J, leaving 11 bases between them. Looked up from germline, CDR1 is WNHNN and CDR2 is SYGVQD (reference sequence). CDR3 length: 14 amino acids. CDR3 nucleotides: TGCGCCAGCAGTGAGTCGAACAGGGACCACGAGCAGTACTTC. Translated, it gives CASSESNRDHEQYF.

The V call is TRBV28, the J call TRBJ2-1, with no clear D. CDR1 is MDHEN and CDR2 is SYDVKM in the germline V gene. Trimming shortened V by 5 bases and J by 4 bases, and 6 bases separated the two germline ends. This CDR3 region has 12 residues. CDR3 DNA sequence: TGTGCCAGCAGTCTCACTTACAATGAGCAGTTCTTC. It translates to CASSLTYNEQFF. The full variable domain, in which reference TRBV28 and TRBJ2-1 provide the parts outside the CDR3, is DVKVTQSSRYLVKRTGEKVFLECVQDMDHENMFWYRQDPGLGLRLIYFSYDVKMKEKGDIPEGYSVSREKKERFSLILESASTNQTSMYLCASSLTYNEQFFGPGTRLTVL.

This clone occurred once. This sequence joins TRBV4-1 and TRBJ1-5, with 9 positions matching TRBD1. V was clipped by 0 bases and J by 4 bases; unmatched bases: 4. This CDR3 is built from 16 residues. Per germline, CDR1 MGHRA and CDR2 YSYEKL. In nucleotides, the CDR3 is TGCGCCAGCAGCCAAGAGCGGACAGGGGTAAATCAGCCCCAGCATTTT. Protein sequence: CASSQERTGVNQPQHF.

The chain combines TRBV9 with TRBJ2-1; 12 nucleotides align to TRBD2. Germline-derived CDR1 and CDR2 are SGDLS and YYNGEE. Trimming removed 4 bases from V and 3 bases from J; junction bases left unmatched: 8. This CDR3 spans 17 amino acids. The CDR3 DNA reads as TGTGCCAGCAGCTCCCGACTAGCGGGAGACCACTACAATGAGCAGTTCTTC. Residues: CASSSRLAGDHYNEQFF.

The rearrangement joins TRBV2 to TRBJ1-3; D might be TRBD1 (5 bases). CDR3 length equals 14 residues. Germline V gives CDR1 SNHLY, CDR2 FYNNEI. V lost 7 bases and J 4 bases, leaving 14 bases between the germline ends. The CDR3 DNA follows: TGTGCCAGCACCTACTTCAGGGCGGGAAACACCATATATTTT. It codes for CASTYFRAGNTIYF.

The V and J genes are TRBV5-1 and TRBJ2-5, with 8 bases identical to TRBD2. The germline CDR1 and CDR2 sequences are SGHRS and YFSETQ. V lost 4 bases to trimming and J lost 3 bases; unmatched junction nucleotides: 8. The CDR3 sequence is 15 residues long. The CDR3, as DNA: TGCGCCAGCAGCCTACCGGGAGGGTCAGAAGAGACCCAGTACTTC. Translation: CASSLPGGSEETQYF. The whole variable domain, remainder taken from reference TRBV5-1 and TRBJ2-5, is KAGVTQTPRYLIKTRGQQVTLSCSPISGHRSVSWYQQTPGQGLQFLFEYFSETQRNKGNFPGRFSGRQFSNSRSEMNVSTLELGDSALYLCASSLPGGSEETQYFGPGTRLLVL.

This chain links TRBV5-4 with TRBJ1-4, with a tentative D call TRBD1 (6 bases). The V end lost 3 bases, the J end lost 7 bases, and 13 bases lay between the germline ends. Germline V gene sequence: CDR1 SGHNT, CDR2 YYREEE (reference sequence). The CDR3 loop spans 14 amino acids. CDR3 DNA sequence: TGTGCCAGCAGCTGGCGGGGGCTCGGTGAAAAACTGTTTTTT. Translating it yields CASSWRGLGEKLFF.

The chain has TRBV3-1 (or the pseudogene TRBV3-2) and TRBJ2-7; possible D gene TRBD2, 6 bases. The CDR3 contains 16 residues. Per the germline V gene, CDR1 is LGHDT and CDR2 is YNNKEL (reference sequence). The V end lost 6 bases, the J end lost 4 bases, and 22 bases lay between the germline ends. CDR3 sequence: CASSLGIGRPPYEQYF. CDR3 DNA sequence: TGTGCCAGCAGTCTGGGGATCGGGAGACCGCCTTACGAGCAGTACTTC.

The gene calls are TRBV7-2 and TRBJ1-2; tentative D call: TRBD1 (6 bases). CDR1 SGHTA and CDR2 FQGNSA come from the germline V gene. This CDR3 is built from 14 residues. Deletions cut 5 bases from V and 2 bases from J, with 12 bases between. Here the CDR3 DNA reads TGTGCCAGCAGCCGTACAGGGCCCAACTATGGCTACACCTTC. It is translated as CASSRTGPNYGYTF.

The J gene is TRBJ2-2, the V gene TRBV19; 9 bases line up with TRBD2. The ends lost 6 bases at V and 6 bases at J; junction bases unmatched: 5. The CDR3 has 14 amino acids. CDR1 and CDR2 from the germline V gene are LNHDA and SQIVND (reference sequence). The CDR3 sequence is CASSLLAGAGELFF. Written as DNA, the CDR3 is TGTGCCAGTAGCCTATTAGCGGGAGCCGGGGAGCTGTTTTTT.

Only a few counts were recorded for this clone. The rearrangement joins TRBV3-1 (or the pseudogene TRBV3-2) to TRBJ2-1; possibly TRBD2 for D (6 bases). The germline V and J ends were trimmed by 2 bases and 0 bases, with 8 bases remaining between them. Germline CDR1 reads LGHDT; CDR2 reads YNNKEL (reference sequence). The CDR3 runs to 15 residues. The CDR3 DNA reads TGTGCCAGCAGCCAAATGGGGGGCTCCTACAATGAGCAGTTCTTC. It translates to CASSQMGGSYNEQFF.

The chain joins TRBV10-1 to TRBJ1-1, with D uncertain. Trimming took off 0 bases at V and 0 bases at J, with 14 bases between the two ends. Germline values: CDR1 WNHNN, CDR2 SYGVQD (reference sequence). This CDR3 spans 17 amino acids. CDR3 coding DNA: TGCGCCAGCAGTGAGTCTGGAGGGCTGGGTATGAACACTGAAGCTTTCTTT. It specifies CASSESGGLGMNTEAFF.

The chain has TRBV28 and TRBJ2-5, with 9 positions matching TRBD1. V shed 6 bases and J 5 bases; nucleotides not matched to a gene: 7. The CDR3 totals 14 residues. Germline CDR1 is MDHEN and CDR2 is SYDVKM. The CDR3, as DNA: TGTGCCAGCAGGGGGACAGGGTCGTGGGAGACCCAGTACTTC. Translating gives CASRGTGSWETQYF.